Presented here are 18 T cell receptor beta chains from one specimen sequenced in a study of T cells after yellow fever vaccination. TCRdb re-called the 5' RACE reads with MiXCR, one entry per CDR3 protein. The top ten hold 15% to 20% of the sample, which has hundreds of thousands of distinct CDR3 sequences, approximately 8% seen once. The sample was PBMCs, taken roughly 45 days after the first yellow fever vaccination. These receptors were taken from a man between 18 and 35 years old who received the YFV17D yellow fever vaccine.

This clonotype has a count of ten or more. CDR3 residues: CAISESRQEGQPQHF. In DNA form, the CDR3 reads TGTGCCATCAGTGAGTCCCGACAGGAAGGCCAGCCCCAGCATTTT. This chain links TRBV10-3 with TRBJ1-5; tentative D call: TRBD1 (6 bases). The CDR3 runs 15 residues. CDR1 ENHRY and CDR2 SYGVKD come from the germline V gene. V lost 0 bases, J lost 7 bases, and 13 bases lay in between.

The chain couples TRBV7-2 to TRBJ2-1; 10 nucleotides match TRBD1. CDR3 length: 15 residues. Looked up from germline, CDR1 is SGHTA and CDR2 is FQGNSA. V was pared by 3 bases and J by 6 bases, with 5 bases of the junction left unmatched. CDR3 region: CASSFARTGGNEQFF. The CDR3 DNA follows: TGTGCCAGCAGCTTCGCGAGGACAGGGGGCAATGAGCAGTTCTTC.

V usage is TRBV19 and J usage is TRBJ2-3; D is perhaps TRBD2 (6 bases). Germline assignment: CDR1 LNHDA and CDR2 SQIVND (reference sequence). The CDR3 consists of 16 residues. V was cut by 5 bases and J by 1 base, with 16 bases left in between. This CDR3 reads CASSSGLRRGTDTQYF. The DNA for the CDR3 is TGTGCCAGTAGTTCGGGACTCCGGAGGGGCACAGATACGCAGTATTTT. Full variable domain (remainder filled in from reference TRBV19 and TRBJ2-3): DGGITQSPKYLFRKEGQNVTLSCEQNLNHDAMYWYRQDPGQGLRLIYYSQIVNDFQKGDIAEGYSVSREKKESFPLTVTSAQKNPTAFYLCASSSGLRRGTDTQYFGPGTRLTVL.

This clonotype was seen a handful of times. This chain connects TRBV27 to TRBJ2-2; D gene unclear. CDR3 length: 13 residues. Trimming stripped 0 bases from V and 8 bases from J, with 7 bases between. Germline-derived CDR1 and CDR2 are MNHEY and SMNVEV (reference sequence). The CDR3: CASSLSTDGELFF. For the CDR3, the DNA is TGTGCCAGCAGTTTATCGACGGATGGGGAGCTGTTTTTT.

The chain combines TRBV20-1 with TRBJ2-3, with 8 bases lining up with TRBD2. The CDR3 runs 15 residues. In germline, CDR1 is DFQATT, CDR2 SNEGSKA (reference sequence). Germline trimming cut 0 bases from V and 4 bases from J; bases unmatched to any gene: 6. In DNA form, the CDR3 reads TGCAGTGCTAGAGATTTTAGCGGGGAGCCAGATACGCAGTATTTT. Encoded protein: CSARDFSGEPDTQYF.

This sequence joins TRBV19 and TRBJ1-1; D perhaps matches TRBD1 (6 bases). CDR3 length equals 13 residues. Looked up from germline, CDR1 is LNHDA and CDR2 is SQIVND (reference sequence). Trimming took off 3 bases at V and 8 bases at J, with 13 bases between the two ends. CDR3 nucleotide sequence: TGTGCCAGTAGTATCTCCGGGGGCTTGGAAGCTTTCTTT. This encodes CASSISGGLEAFF.

This clonotype has more than one count but fewer than ten. This chain uses TRBV4-1 with TRBJ1-4; 11 bases are a match to TRBD1. The trim removed 3 bases at V and 8 bases at J, leaving 8 bases unmatched. This CDR3 is built from 16 residues. Germline lookup yields CDR1 MGHRA and CDR2 YSYEKL. Here the CDR3 DNA reads TGCGCCAGCAGCCAGGGACAGGGGGTTGGGGGGGAAAAACTGTTTTTT. Translated, it gives CASSQGQGVGGEKLFF.

The chain has TRBV4-2 and TRBJ2-5; tentatively, D is TRBD1 or TRBD2 (5 bases each). The CDR3 sequence is 14 residues long. CDR1 LGHNA and CDR2 YNFKEQ come from the germline V gene. Trimming shortened V by 4 bases and J by 5 bases, and 14 bases separated the two germline ends. The CDR3 DNA sequence: TGTGCCAGCAGCCGGGGGATATCATCGGAGACCCAGTACTTC. This codes for CASSRGISSETQYF.

This clonotype was seen more than once but under ten times. The chain couples TRBV12-3 or TRBV12-4 to TRBJ2-1; D remains unclear. Trimming cost V 3 bases and J 8 bases, with 8 bases left between them. CDR3 size: 12 residues. CDR3 in amino acids: CASSLQSDEQFF. The CDR3 DNA reads TGTGCCAGCAGTTTGCAATCGGATGAGCAGTTCTTC.

This clonotype was detected many times. V usage is TRBV7-2 and J usage is TRBJ2-3; D not certain. This CDR3 has 16 residues. Germline values: CDR1 SGHTA, CDR2 FQGNSA. V lost 5 bases, J lost 1 base, and 16 bases lay in between. CDR3 sequence (DNA): TGTGCCAGCAGCCCGTTGAATGTGGTGGGCACAGATACGCAGTATTTT. Its translation: CASSPLNVVGTDTQYF.

This clonotype was detected many times. The J gene is TRBJ1-1, the V gene TRBV6-5; D gene unclear. Trimming stripped 3 bases from V and 8 bases from J, with 13 bases between. The germline gives CDR1 MNHEY, CDR2 SVGAGI. The CDR3 covers 13 residues. The DNA of the CDR3 is TGTGCCAGCAGTTATTGGAGATCCGAAGAAGCTTTCTTT. Protein product: CASSYWRSEEAFF.

This clonotype came up a few times. The chain's CDR3 is CASSFDVKGGTDTQYF. In DNA form, the CDR3 reads TGTGCCAGCAGCTTTGATGTGAAAGGGGGGACAGATACGCAGTATTTT. The chain links TRBV5-6 to TRBJ2-3; D may correspond to TRBD1 or TRBD2 (6 bases each). Trimming removed 2 bases from V and 3 bases from J, with 16 bases in between. Germline values: CDR1 SGHDT, CDR2 YYEEEE. The CDR3 loop spans 16 amino acids.

This clonotype was seen a handful of times. The genes are TRBV15 and TRBJ2-5, with TRBD2 matching over 8 bases. The ends lost 1 base at V and 5 bases at J; junction bases unmatched: 6. Germline CDR1 reads LNHNV; CDR2 reads YYDKDF (reference sequence). This CDR3 spans 15 amino acids. CDR3 nucleotide sequence: TGTGCCACCAGCAGAGGGGCGGGGGGCAGGGAGACCCAGTACTTC. This gives the protein CATSRGAGGRETQYF.

This clonotype was observed a handful of times. The V call is TRBV7-9, the J call TRBJ2-7; D call uncertain. The CDR3 has 13 amino acids. Trimming cost V 5 bases and J 2 bases, with 10 bases left between them. The V gene's germline CDR1 is SEHNR and CDR2 FQNEAQ (reference sequence). CDR3 sequence: CASSPRTAYEQYF. CDR3 bases: TGTGCCAGCAGCCCCCGGACGGCCTACGAGCAGTACTTC.

This clonotype has only a few counts. The chain carries TRBV5-4 and TRBJ1-1; TRBD1 agrees at 7 bases. The germline V gene encodes CDR1 SGHNT and CDR2 YYREEE (reference sequence). Germline trimming cut 4 bases from V and 6 bases from J; bases unmatched to any gene: 6. The CDR3 extends over 13 amino acids. CDR3 sequence: CASSPTGFPEAFF. CDR3 in DNA: TGTGCCAGCAGCCCGACAGGGTTCCCTGAAGCTTTCTTT.

V usage is TRBV7-3 and J usage is TRBJ2-1; 7 bases match TRBD1. The trim removed 3 bases at V and 4 bases at J, leaving 6 bases unmatched. This CDR3 comprises 15 residues. Germline-derived CDR1 and CDR2 are SGHTA and FQGTGA. The CDR3 sequence: CASSFQGDFYNEQFF. CDR3 in DNA: TGTGCCAGCAGCTTCCAGGGGGATTTTTACAATGAGCAGTTCTTC.

The chain joins TRBV18 to TRBJ1-4; D gene ambiguous. From germline, CDR1 is KGHSH and CDR2 LQKENI. V gave up 6 bases and J gave up 6 bases, with 17 bases separating them. The CDR3 runs to 15 residues. CDR3 region: CASSQIGRSDEKLFF. The CDR3 bases are TGTGCCAGCTCGCAGATCGGGAGGAGTGATGAAAAACTGTTTTTT. Complete variable domain (other parts from reference TRBV18 and TRBJ1-4): NAGVMQNPRHLVRRRGQEARLRCSPMKGHSHVYWYRQLPEEGLKFMVYLQKENIIDESGMPKERFSAEFPKEGPSILRIQQVVRGDSAAYFCASSQIGRSDEKLFFGSGTQLSVL.

This clonotype was counted only a few times. V is TRBV18 and J is TRBJ2-1; D tentatively fits TRBD1 or TRBD2 (5 bases each). Germline V gene data show CDR1 as KGHSH and CDR2 as LQKENI. Trimming cost V 2 bases and J 4 bases, with 12 bases left between them. The CDR3 totals 15 residues. CDR3 amino acids: CASSPGQGVYNEQFF. The CDR3 nucleotides read TGTGCCAGCTCACCAGGTCAGGGAGTGTACAATGAGCAGTTCTTC.